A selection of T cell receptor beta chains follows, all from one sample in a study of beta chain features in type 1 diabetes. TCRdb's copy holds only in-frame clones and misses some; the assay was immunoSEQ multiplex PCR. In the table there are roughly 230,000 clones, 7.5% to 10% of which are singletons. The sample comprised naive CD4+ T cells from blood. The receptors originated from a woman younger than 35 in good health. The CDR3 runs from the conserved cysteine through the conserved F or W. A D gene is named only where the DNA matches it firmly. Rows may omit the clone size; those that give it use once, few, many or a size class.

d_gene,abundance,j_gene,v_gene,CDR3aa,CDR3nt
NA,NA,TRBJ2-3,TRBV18,CASSTTVTDTQYF,TGTGCCAGCTCAACTACCGTCACAGATACGCAGTATTTT
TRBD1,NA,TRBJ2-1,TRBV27,CASSSGTGGVNEQFF,TGTGCCAGCAGTTCCGGGACAGGCGGTGTTAATGAGCAGTTCTTC
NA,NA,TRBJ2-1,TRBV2,CASSRPGVSYNEQFF,TGTGCCAGCAGCCGTCCGGGGGTTTCCTACAATGAGCAGTTCTTC
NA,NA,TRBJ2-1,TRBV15,CATSRDRALGGNEQFF,TGTGCCACCAGCAGAGATCGAGCCTTAGGGGGAAATGAGCAGTTCTTC
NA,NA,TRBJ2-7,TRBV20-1,CSASPTYEQYF,TGCAGTGCTAGTCCCACTTACGAGCAGTACTTC
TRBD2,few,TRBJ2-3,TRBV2,CASSRTSGGVTDTQYF,TGTGCCAGCAGTCGGACTAGCGGGGGAGTTACAGATACGCAGTATTTT
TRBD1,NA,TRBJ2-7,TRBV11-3,CASSSRDRAVYEQYF,TGTGCCAGCAGCTCGCGGGACAGGGCTGTTTACGAGCAGTACTTC
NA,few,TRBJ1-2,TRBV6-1,CASRWRAVYGYTF,TGTGCCAGCAGATGGAGGGCCGTCTATGGCTACACCTTC
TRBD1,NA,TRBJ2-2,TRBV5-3,CARSFQGARVTGELFF,TGTGCCAGAAGCTTCCAGGGGGCGCGAGTCACCGGGGAGCTGTTTTTT
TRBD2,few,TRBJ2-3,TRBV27,CASSLSKLAGVLGDTQYF,TGTGCCAGCAGTTTATCGAAACTAGCGGGAGTTTTGGGAGATACGCAGTATTTT
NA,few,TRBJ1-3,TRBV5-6,CASSLEGGAIGNTIYF,TGTGCCAGCAGCTTGGAAGGGGGGGCAATCGGAAACACCATATATTTT
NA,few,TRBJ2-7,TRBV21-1,CASSKAQGDEQYF,TGTGCCAGCAGCAAAGCGCAAGGGGACGAGCAGTACTTC
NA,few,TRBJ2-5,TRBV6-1,CASSAYRAQETQYF,TGTGCCAGCAGTGCCTACAGGGCCCAAGAGACCCAGTACTTC
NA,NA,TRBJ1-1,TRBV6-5,CASSRPGGNTEAFF,TGTGCCAGCAGTCGCCCGGGGGGGAACACTGAAGCTTTCTTT
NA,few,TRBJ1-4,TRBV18,CASSLTSPGVGEKLFF,TGTGCCAGCTCACTAACCTCACCGGGTGTCGGGGAAAAACTGTTTTTT
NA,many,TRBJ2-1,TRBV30,CAWSPGQTDNEQFF,TGTGCCTGGAGTCCTGGACAAACCGACAATGAGCAGTTCTTC
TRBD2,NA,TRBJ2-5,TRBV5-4,CASSLSPAGVQETQYF,TGTGCCAGCAGCTTGTCACCAGCGGGGGTCCAAGAGACCCAGTACTTC
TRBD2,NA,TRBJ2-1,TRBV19,CASRAVAGDFNEQFF,TGTGCCAGTAGGGCGGTAGCGGGAGACTTCAATGAGCAGTTCTTC
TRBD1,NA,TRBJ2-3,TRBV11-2,CASRSNRGRPDTQYF,TGTGCCAGCAGGTCAAACAGGGGGCGACCAGATACGCAGTATTTT
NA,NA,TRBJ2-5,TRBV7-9,CASSLGQGNQETQYF,TGTGCCAGCAGCTTAGGCCAGGGTAACCAAGAGACCCAGTACTTC
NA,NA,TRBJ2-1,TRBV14,CASSQDWGLGYNEQFF,TGTGCCAGCAGCCAAGATTGGGGCCTCGGCTACAATGAGCAGTTCTTC
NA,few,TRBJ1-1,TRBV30,CAWRNRVNTEAFF,TGTGCCTGGAGAAACAGGGTGAACACTGAAGCTTTCTTT
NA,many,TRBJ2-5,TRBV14,CASSQDLRETQYF,TGTGCCAGCAGCCAAGATCTGAGAGAGACCCAGTACTTC
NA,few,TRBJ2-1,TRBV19,CASSIGGSDNEQFF,TGTGCCAGTAGTATCGGAGGGTCAGATAATGAGCAGTTCTTC
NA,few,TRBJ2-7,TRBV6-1,CASSEAEGAQTTYEQYF,TGTGCCAGCAGTGAAGCGGAGGGGGCACAGACTACCTACGAGCAGTACTTC
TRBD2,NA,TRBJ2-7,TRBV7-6,CASSTRTRWSAEQYF,TGTGCCAGCAGCACCCGGACTAGATGGAGTGCCGAGCAGTACTTC
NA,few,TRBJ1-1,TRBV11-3,CASSLGQLTEAFF,TGTGCCAGCAGCTTAGGACAGTTGACTGAAGCTTTCTTT
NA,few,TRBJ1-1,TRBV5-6,CASSARKQLNTEAFF,TGTGCCAGCAGCGCCAGGAAACAACTGAACACTGAAGCTTTCTTT
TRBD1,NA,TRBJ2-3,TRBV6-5,CASRPDRGLDTQYF,TGTGCCAGCAGACCAGACAGGGGTCTTGATACGCAGTATTTT
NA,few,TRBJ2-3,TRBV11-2,CASSLGMANTDTQYF,TGTGCCAGCAGCTTAGGAATGGCCAACACAGATACGCAGTATTTT
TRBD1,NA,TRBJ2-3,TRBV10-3,CAIRAGQGATDTQYF,TGTGCCATCAGGGCGGGACAGGGGGCGACAGATACGCAGTATTTT
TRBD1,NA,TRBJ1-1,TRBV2,CASRSGQVSTEAFF,TGTGCCAGCAGATCGGGACAGGTTAGCACTGAAGCTTTCTTT
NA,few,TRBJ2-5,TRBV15,CATSRAPGGETQYF,TGTGCCACCAGCAGAGCGCCAGGGGGGGAGACCCAGTACTTC
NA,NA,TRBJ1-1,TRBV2,CASTRNEVNTEAFF,TGTGCCAGCACGAGGAACGAGGTTAACACTGAAGCTTTCTTT
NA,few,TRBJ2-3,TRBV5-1,CASTRQITDTQYF,TGCGCCAGCACCCGACAGATCACAGATACGCAGTATTTT
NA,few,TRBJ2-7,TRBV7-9,CASSPRQASYEQYF,TGTGCCAGCAGCCCAAGGCAGGCGTCCTACGAGCAGTACTTC
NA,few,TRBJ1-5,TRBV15,CATSMGEGNQPQHF,TGTGCCACCAGCATGGGAGAAGGCAATCAGCCCCAGCATTTT
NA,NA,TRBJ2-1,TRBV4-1,CASSPQGRGAETNEQFF,TGCGCCAGCAGCCCACAGGGGCGGGGGGCTGAGACCAATGAGCAGTTCTTC
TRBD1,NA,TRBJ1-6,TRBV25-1,CASTEGQSPLHF,TGTGCCAGCACCGAGGGACAGTCACCCCTCCACTTT
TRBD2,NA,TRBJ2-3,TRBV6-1,CASREVAGRGTDTQYF,TGTGCCAGCAGGGAAGTAGCGGGAAGGGGAACAGATACGCAGTATTTT
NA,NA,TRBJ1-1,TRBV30,CAWHPPGRGTEAFF,TGTGCCTGGCATCCCCCAGGGCGGGGCACTGAAGCTTTCTTT
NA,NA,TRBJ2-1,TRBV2,CASSAGGIPYNEQFF,TGTGCCAGCAGTGCTGGCGGGATTCCCTACAATGAGCAGTTCTTC
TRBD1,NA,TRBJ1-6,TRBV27,CASRLGQVKSPLHF,TGTGCCAGCAGGCTGGGACAGGTTAAGTCACCCCTCCACTTT
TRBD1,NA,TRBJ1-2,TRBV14,CASRDAGQGSYGYTF,TGTGCCAGCAGGGATGCGGGACAGGGCAGCTATGGCTACACCTTC
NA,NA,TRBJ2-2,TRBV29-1,CSVARRQANTGELFF,TGCAGCGTTGCCAGACGACAGGCTAACACCGGGGAGCTGTTTTTT
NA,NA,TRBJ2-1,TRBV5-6,CASSPQGGSYNEQFF,TGTGCCAGCAGCCCACAGGGGGGGTCCTACAATGAGCAGTTCTTC
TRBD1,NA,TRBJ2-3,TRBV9,CASSPRDRGRTDTQYF,TGTGCCAGCAGCCCCCGGGACAGGGGTAGGACAGATACGCAGTATTTT
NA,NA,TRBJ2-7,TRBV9,CASSVAPADTYEQYF,TGTGCCAGCAGCGTAGCTCCGGCAGACACCTACGAGCAGTACTTC
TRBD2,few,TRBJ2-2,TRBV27,CASSWVLAANTGELFF,TGTGCCAGCAGTTGGGTACTAGCGGCCAACACCGGGGAGCTGTTTTTT